This TCR beta chain was identified during a study of vaccination effects on CD4 cells after COVID-19 (dated by TCRdb to 2021 to 2024). At the level of the whole study: Across the study, the median time from the second dose to post-vaccine sampling was 72 days (range 14 to 241). Altogether, around 9 COVID-19 convalescent patients and 4 SARS-CoV-2-naive healthy vaccine recipients made up the full study. SARS-CoV-2 spike-specific CD4+ TCR repertoires were compared before and after mRNA vaccination in COVID-19 convalescent patients and in infection-naive vaccine recipients. Cultures from other donors in the study were sequenced with the Oncomine TCR Beta short-read assay on an Illumina iSeq 100.

In the ViraFEST assay, PBMC were stimulated with viral peptide pools, and TCR sequencing was then used to find antigen-specific CD4+ T cell clonotypes based on their expansion. After around 11 days of culture, CD4+ T cells were isolated with the EasySep CD4+ T cell isolation kit. Each participant received two doses of an mRNA SARS-CoV-2 vaccine, either BNT162b2 or mRNA-1273. Negative nucleocapsid antibody results before and after vaccination confirmed that the healthy vaccine recipients had no prior SARS-CoV-2 infection. Each well held some 1.9 million PBMC cultured in IMDM containing approximately 5% human AB serum, 8.5 to 10 IU/ml IL-2 and gentamicin, along with around 11 ug/ml peptides. Half of the culture medium was replaced with fresh IL-2-containing medium on days 3 and 7. Unless noted otherwise, every peptide stimulation condition was grown in triplicate wells. PBMC were separated from whole blood using Ficoll-Paque Plus gradient centrifugation and were then either cryopreserved at -140C or used fresh. The overlapping peptide pools covered the spike proteins of SARS-CoV-2 and of the common cold coronaviruses HCoV-NL63, HCoV-OC43 and HCoV-229E. Genomic DNA was extracted from cultured CD4+ T cells with the QIAamp micro DNA kit.

This clone appeared once. The antigen it binds to is not known. No much larger clone is present one base from it, and per-base qualities are unavailable. The protocol used for the library was the immunoSEQ multiplex PCR assay. DNA from the cultured and isolated CD4+ T cells underwent TCR beta CDR3 sequencing. The source study handled its data this way. Non-productive TCR sequences were removed, reads were trimmed to the CDR3 region, and CDR3s of at least 7 amino acids were retained. Antigen-specific clonotypes were identified using the MANAFEST web app by comparison of expansion in peptide wells against reference cultures. For clones to be considered positive, expansion at FDR<0.05 versus reference and all other wells, an odds ratio above 5, and a frequency above 0.1% in two replicate wells were required. Cross-reactive clonotypes were defined as significantly expanded in SARS-CoV-2 spike wells and in at least one common cold coronavirus spike condition. CDR3 similarity was assessed by Levenshtein distance using the stringdist R package, and unrooted trees were constructed with ape in R 3.6.1. TCRdb mirrors the immuneACCESS table, restricted to in-frame sequences. Some clones are absent from its copies; in checked studies, under half trace to an unresolved V gene, and the reason for the others is unknown. For V, J and clone size, that table is used; D and trimming come from the DNA. This sample has about 64,000 clones in its table, and about 78% of those were observed once. The ten largest clones add up to 2% of the sample.

Compared with germline, V lacks 4 bases and J lacks 3 bases; bases without a gene match: 1. Via the germline V gene (reference sequence), CDR1 is MNHNY and CDR2 SVGAGI. The CDR3 has 15 amino acids, counting the end cysteine and phenylalanine. Kept here is only the CDR3 DNA, which spans 45 bases and is read in frame from base 1. Overall study results and their limits: Limitations of the study were the small number of convalescent patients and the absence of early post-infection timepoints. In healthy vaccine recipients, vaccine-induced clones were almost all SARS-CoV-2 mono-reactive, with only 1 of 255 being cross-reactive with common cold coronaviruses. Both infection-induced and vaccine-induced clones contracted markedly at late post-vaccination timepoints, which is consistent with waning T cell responses.

The TCR sequence derives from a human donor who received a COVID-19 vaccine. The sequencing here drew on CD4+ T cells from PBMCs cultured with HCoV-OC43 spike peptides, taken after COVID-19 vaccination. The cell subset or site label of this sample denotes: HCoV-OC43 spike overlapping peptide pool stimulation. The chain couples TRBV6-6 to TRBJ2-3; a stretch of 13 junction bases matches TRBD2. The sequenced DNA: TGTGCCAGCAGTTCGACTAGCGGGGGGACAGATACGCAGTATTTT. Its protein is CASSSTSGGTDTQYF.